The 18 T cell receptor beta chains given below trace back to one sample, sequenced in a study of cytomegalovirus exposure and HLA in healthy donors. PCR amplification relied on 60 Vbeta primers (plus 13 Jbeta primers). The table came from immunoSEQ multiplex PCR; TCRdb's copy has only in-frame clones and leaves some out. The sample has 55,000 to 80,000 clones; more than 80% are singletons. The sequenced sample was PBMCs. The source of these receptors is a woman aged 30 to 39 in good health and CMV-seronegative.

The CDR3 bases are TGTGCCAGCAGTGGACAGGGGGTCTACGAGCAGTACTTC. Translated: CASSGQGVYEQYF. V and J are TRBV6-1 and TRBJ2-7, with TRBD1 matching over 9 bases. CDR1 MNHNS and CDR2 SASEGT come from the germline V gene. Trimming took 4 bases from V and 3 from J; bases not matched to a gene: 1. This CDR3 is 13 amino acids long.

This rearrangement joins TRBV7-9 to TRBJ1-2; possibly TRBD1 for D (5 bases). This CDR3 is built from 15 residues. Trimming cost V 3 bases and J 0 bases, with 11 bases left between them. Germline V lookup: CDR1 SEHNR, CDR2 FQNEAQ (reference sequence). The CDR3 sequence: CASSFSGIANYGYTF. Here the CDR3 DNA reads TGTGCCAGCAGCTTCTCAGGGATTGCTAACTATGGCTACACCTTC.

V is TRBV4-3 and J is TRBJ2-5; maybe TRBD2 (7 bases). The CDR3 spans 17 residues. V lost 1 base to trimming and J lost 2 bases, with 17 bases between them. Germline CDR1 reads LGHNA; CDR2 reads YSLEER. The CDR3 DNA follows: TGCGCCAGCAGCCAAGGCCCCGGGGGGCGACTGCAAGAGACCCAGTACTTC. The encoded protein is CASSQGPGGRLQETQYF.

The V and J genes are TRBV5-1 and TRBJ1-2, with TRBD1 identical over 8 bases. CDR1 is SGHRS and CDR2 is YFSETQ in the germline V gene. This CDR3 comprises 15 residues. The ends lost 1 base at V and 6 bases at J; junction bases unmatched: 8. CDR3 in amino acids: CASSLSTGGLNGYTF. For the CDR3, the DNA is TGCGCCAGCAGCTTGTCAACAGGGGGTTTAAATGGCTACACCTTC.

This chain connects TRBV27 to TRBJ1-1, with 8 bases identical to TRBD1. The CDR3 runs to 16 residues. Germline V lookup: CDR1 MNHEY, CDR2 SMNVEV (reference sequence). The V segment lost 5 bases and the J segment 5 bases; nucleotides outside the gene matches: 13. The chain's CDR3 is CASSRLPGQGGTEAFF. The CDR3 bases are TGTGCCAGCAGTCGTCTCCCCGGACAGGGCGGGACTGAAGCTTTCTTT.

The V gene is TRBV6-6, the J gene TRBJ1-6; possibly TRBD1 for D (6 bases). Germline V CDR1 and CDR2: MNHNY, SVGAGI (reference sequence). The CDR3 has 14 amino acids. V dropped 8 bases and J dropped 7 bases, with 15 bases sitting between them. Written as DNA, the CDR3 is TGTGCCAGCCGACGGGCAGGGGAAAATTCACCCCTCCACTTT. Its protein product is CASRRAGENSPLHF.

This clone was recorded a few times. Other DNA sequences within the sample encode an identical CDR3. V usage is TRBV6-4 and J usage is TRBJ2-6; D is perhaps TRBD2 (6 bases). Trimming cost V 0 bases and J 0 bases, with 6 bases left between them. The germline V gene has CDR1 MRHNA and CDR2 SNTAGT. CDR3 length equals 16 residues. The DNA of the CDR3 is TGTGCCAGCAGTGACTCCGGGGGCTCTGGGGCCAACGTCCTGACTTTC. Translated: CASSDSGGSGANVLTF.

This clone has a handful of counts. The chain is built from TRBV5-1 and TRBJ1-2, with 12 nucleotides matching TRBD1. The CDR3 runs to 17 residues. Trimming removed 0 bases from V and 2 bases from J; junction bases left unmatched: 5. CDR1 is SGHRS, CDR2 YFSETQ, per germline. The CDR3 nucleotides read TGCGCCAGCAGCTTGGCCGGGGGACAGGGGGCAAACTATGGCTACACCTTC. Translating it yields CASSLAGGQGANYGYTF.

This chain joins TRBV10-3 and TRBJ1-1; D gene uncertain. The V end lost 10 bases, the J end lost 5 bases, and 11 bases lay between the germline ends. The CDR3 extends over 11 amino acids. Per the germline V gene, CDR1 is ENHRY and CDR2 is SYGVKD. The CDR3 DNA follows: TGTGCCACCATGGAGCGGACTGAAGCTTTCTTT. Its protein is CATMERTEAFF.

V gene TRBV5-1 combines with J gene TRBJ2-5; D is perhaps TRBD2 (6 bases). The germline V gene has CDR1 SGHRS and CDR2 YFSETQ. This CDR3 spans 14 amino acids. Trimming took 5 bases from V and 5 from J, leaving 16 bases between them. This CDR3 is CASSRPRGGETQYF. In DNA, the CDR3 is TGCGCCAGCAGTAGACCCCGGGGAGGCGAGACCCAGTACTTC.

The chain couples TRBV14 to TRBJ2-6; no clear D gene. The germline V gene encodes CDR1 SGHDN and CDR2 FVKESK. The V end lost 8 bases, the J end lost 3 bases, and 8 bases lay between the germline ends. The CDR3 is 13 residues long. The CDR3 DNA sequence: TGTGCCAGCCGAGTCGTTGGGGCCAACGTCCTGACTTTC. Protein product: CASRVVGANVLTF.

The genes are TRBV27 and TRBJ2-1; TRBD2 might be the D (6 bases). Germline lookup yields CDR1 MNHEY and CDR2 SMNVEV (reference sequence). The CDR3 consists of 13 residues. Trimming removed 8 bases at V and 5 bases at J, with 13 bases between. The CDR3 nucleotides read TGTGCCAGCCATTCGGGGACTCACAATGAGCAGTTCTTC. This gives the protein CASHSGTHNEQFF.

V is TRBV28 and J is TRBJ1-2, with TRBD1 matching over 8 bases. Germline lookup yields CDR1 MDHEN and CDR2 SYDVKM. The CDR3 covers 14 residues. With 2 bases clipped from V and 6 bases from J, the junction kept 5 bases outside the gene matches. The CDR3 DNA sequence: TGTGCCAGCAGTTTACAGGGGGCGCCGGATGGCTACACCTTC. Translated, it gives CASSLQGAPDGYTF.

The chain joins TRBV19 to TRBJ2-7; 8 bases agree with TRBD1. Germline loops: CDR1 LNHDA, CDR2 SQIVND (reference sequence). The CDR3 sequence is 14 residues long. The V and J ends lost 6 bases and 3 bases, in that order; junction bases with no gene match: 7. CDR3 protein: CASRPGTGFYEQYF. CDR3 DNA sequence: TGTGCCAGTAGGCCCGGGACAGGCTTCTACGAGCAGTACTTC.

CDR3 nucleotide sequence: TGTGCCAGCAGTAGCGGGGGGGGGACAGATACGCAGTATTTT. Translation gives CASSSGGGTDTQYF. The genes are TRBV11-3 and TRBJ2-3; 11 bases match TRBD2. The CDR3 totals 14 residues. From germline, CDR1 is SGHNT and CDR2 YENEEA. Trimming at V came to 6 bases and at J to 3 bases, leaving 2 bases not matched to a gene.

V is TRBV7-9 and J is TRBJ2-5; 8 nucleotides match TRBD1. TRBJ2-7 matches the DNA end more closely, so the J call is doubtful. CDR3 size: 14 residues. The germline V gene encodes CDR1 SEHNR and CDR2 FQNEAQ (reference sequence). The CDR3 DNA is TGTGCCAGCAGCTTAACGACAGGGGCCTACGAGCAGTACTTC. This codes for CASSLTTGAYEQYF.

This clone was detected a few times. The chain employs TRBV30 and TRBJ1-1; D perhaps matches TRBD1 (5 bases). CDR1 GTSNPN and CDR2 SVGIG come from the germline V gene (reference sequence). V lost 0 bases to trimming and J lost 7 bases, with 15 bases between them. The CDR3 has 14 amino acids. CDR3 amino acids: CAWSVLGREVEAFF. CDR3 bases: TGTGCCTGGAGTGTACTGGGCAGGGAAGTTGAAGCTTTCTTT.

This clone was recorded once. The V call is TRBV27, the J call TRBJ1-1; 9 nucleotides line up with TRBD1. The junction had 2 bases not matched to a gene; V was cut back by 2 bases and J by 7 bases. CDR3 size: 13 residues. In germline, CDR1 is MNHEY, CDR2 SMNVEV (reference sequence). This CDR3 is CASSLLGQGEAFF. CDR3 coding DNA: TGTGCCAGCAGTTTACTGGGACAGGGTGAAGCTTTCTTT.